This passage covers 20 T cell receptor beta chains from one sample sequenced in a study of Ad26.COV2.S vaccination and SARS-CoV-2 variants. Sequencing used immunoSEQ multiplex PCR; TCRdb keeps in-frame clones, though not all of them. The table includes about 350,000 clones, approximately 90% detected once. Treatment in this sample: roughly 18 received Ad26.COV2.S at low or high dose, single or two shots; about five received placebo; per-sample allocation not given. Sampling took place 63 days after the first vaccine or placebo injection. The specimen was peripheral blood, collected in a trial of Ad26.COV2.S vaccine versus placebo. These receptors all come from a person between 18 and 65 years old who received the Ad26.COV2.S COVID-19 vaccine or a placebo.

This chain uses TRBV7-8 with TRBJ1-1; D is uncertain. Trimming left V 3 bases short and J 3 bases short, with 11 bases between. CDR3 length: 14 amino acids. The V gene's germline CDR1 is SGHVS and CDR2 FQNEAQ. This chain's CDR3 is CASSFLAVDTEAFF. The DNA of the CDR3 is TGTGCCAGCAGCTTTTTGGCAGTTGACACTGAAGCTTTCTTT.

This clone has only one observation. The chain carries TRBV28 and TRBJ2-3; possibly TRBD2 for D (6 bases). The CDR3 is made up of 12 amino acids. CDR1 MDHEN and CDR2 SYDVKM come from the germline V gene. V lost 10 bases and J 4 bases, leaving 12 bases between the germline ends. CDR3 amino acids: CATTGGADTQYF. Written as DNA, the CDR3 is TGTGCCACCACCGGAGGGGCAGATACGCAGTATTTT.

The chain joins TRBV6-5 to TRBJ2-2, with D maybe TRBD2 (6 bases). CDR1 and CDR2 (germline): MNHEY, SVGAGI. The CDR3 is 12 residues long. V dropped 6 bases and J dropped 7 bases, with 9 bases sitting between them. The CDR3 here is CASSWRGGELFF. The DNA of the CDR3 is TGTGCCAGCAGCTGGAGGGGCGGGGAGCTGTTTTTT.

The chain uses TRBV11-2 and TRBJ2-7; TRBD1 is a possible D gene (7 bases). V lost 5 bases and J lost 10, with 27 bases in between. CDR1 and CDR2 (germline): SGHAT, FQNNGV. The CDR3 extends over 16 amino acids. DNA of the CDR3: TGTGCCAGCAGCCGGGAGACAAGGGGGCGGCAGCCCTTTCAGTACTTC. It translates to CASSRETRGRQPFQYF. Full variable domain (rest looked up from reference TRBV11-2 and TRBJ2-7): EAGVAQSPRYKIIEKRQSVAFWCNPISGHATLYWYQQILGQGPKLLIQFQNNGVVDDSQLPKDRFSAERLKGVDSTLKIQPAKLEDSAVYLCASSRETRGRQPFQYFGPGTRLTVT.

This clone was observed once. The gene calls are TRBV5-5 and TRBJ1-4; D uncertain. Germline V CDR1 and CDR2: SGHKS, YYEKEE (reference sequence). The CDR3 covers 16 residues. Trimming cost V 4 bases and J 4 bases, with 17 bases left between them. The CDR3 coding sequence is TGTGCCAGCAGCGCGCAGGTGGGTCGGAGTAATGAAAAACTGTTTTTT. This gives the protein CASSAQVGRSNEKLFF. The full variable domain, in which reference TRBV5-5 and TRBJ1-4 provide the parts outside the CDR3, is DAGVTQSPTHLIKTRGQQVTLRCSPISGHKSVSWYQQVLGQGPQFIFQYYEKEERGRGNFPDRFSARQFPNYSSELNVNALLLGDSALYLCASSAQVGRSNEKLFFGSGTQLSVL.

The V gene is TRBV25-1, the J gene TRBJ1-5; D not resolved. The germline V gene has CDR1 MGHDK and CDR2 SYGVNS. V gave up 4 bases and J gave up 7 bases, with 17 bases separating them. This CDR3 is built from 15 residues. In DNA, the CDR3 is TGTGCCAGCAGTGCGTCTTTGGGCGAGGACCAGCCCCAGCATTTT. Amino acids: CASSASLGEDQPQHF.

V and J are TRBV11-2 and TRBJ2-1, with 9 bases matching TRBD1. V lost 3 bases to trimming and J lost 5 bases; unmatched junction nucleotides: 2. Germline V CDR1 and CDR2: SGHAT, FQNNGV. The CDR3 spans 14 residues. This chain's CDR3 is CASSFRQGDNEQFF. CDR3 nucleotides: TGTGCCAGCAGCTTTCGACAGGGGGACAATGAGCAGTTCTTC.

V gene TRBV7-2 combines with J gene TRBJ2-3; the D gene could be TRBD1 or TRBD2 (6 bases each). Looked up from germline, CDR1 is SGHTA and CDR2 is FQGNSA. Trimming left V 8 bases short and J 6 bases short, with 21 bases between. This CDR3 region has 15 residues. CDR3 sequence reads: CASRLGGGGWDTQYF. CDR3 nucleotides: TGTGCCAGCCGGCTAGGAGGGGGTGGGTGGGATACGCAGTATTTT. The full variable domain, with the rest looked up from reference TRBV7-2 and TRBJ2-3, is GAGVSQSPSNKVTEKGKDVELRCDPISGHTALYWYRQSLGQGLEFLIYFQGNSAPDKSGLPSDRFSAERTGGSVSTLTIQRTQQEDSAVYLCASRLGGGGWDTQYFGPGTRLTVL.

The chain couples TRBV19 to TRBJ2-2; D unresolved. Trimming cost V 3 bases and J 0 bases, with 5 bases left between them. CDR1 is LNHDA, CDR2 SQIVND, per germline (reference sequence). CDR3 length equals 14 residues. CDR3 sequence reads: CASSILPNTGELFF. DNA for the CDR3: TGTGCCAGTAGTATTTTGCCGAACACCGGGGAGCTGTTTTTT.

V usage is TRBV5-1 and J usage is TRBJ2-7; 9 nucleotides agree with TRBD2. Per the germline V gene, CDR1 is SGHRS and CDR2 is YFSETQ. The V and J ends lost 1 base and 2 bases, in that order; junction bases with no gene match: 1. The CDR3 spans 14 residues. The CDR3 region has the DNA TGCGCCAGCAGCTTGCCTAGCGGGACCTACGAGCAGTACTTC. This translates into CASSLPSGTYEQYF.

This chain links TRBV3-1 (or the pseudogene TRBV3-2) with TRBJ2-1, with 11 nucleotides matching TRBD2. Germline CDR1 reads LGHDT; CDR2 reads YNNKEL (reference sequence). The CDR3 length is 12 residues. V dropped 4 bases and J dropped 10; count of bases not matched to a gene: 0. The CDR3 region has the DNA TGTGCCAGCAGCCGGACTAGCGGGGAGCAGTTCTTC. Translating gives CASSRTSGEQFF.

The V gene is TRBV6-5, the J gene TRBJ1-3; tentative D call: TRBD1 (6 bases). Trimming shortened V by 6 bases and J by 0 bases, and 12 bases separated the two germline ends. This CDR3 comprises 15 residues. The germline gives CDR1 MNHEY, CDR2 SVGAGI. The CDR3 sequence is CASSRQDLSGNTIYF. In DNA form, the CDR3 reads TGTGCCAGCAGCCGACAGGATCTCTCTGGAAACACCATATATTTT.

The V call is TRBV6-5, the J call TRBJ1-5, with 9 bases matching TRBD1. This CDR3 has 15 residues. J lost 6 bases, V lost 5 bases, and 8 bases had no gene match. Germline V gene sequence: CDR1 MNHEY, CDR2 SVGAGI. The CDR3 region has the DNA TGTGCCAGCAGTCTCCCGGACAGGGGAAGTCAGCCCCAGCATTTT. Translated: CASSLPDRGSQPQHF.

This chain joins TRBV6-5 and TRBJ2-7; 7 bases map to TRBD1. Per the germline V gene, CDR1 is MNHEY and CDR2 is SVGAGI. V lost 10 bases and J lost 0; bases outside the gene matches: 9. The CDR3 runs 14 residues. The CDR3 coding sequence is TGTGCCACTACTTCTGACAGGGACTCCTACGAGCAGTACTTC. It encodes CATTSDRDSYEQYF.

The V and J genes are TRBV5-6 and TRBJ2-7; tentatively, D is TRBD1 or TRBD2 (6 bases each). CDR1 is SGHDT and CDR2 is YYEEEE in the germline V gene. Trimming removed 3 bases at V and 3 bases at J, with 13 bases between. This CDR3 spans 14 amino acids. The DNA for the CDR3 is TGTGCCAGCAGCTGGGGGGCCGGGGACTACGAGCAGTACTTC. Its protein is CASSWGAGDYEQYF. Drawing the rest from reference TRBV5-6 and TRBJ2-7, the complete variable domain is DAGVTQSPTHLIKTRGQQVTLRCSPKSGHDTVSWYQQALGQGPQFIFQYYEEEERQRGNFPDRFSGHQFPNYSSELNVNALLLGDSALYLCASSWGAGDYEQYFGPGTRLTVT.

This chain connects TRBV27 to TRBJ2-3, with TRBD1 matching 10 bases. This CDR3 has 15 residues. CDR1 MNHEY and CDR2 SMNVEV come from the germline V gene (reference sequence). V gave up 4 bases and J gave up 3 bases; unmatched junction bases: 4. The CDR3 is CASSSRDRGTDTQYF. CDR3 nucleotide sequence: TGTGCCAGCAGTTCCAGGGACAGGGGAACAGATACGCAGTATTTT.

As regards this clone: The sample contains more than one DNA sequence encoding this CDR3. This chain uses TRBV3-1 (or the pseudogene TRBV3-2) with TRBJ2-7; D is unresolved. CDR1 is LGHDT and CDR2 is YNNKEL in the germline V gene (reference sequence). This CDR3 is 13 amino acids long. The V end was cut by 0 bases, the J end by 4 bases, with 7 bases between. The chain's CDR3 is CASSQDPGYEQYF. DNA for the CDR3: TGTGCCAGCAGCCAAGACCCCGGTTACGAGCAGTACTTC.

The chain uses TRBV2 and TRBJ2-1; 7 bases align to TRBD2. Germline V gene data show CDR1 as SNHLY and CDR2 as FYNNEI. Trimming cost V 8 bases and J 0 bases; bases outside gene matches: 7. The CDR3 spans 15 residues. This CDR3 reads CASGSGRSSYNEQFF. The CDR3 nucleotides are TGTGCCAGCGGTAGCGGGCGGAGCTCCTACAATGAGCAGTTCTTC.

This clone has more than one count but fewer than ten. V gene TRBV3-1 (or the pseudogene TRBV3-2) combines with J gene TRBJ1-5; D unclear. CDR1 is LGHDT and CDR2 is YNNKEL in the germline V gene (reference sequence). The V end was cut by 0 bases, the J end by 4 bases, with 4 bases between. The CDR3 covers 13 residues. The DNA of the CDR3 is TGTGCCAGCAGCCAAGACAGGAATCAGCCCCAGCATTTT. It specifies CASSQDRNQPQHF.

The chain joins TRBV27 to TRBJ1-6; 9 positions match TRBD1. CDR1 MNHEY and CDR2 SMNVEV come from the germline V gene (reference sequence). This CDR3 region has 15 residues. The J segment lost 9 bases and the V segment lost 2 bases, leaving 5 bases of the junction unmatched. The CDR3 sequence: CASSLLGQGISPLHF. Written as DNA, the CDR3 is TGTGCCAGCAGTTTACTGGGACAGGGCATTTCACCCCTCCACTTT.